This entry lists 8 T cell receptor beta chains sequenced from one sample in a study of blood T cell repertoires in COVID-19. Repertoires were generated with immunoSEQ multiplex PCR, while TCRdb's copy carries only in-frame clones and drops some. The sample lists under 150,000 clones, over 75% occurring once. What was sequenced was peripheral blood. The receptor set was obtained from a man between 50 and 59 years old with acute or convalescent COVID-19.

The chain carries TRBV19 and TRBJ1-5, with 10 bases matching TRBD1. CDR3 length equals 19 residues. Trimming removed 0 bases from V and 0 bases from J; junction bases left unmatched: 8. CDR1 LNHDA and CDR2 SQIVND come from the germline V gene (reference sequence). The CDR3 DNA is TGTGCCAGTAGTATAGACGGGACAGGGGCGATCTATAGCAATCAGCCCCAGCATTTT. Translating it yields CASSIDGTGAIYSNQPQHF.

The rearrangement links TRBV5-4 to TRBJ2-3; 7 nucleotides match TRBD2. Losses at the gene ends were 2 bases for V and 2 bases for J; bases not matched to a gene: 2. The CDR3 sequence is 14 residues long. From germline, CDR1 is SGHNT and CDR2 YYREEE (reference sequence). CDR3 sequence: CASSFGGYTDTQYF. CDR3 DNA sequence: TGTGCCAGCAGCTTCGGGGGGTACACAGATACGCAGTATTTT. Using reference TRBV5-4 and TRBJ2-3 for the parts outside the CDR3, the full variable domain is ETGVTQSPTHLIKTRGQQVTLRCSSQSGHNTVSWYQQALGQGPQFIFQYYREEENGRGNFPPRFSGLQFPNYSSELNVNALELDDSALYLCASSFGGYTDTQYFGPGTRLTVL.

This chain connects TRBV6-5 to TRBJ2-3; 8 bases map to TRBD1. The germline V gene has CDR1 MNHEY and CDR2 SVGAGI. This CDR3 comprises 15 residues. J gave up 0 bases and V 6 bases, and 5 bases lay outside the gene matches. The CDR3 DNA sequence: TGTGCCAGCAGAAAGACAGGGGATAGCACAGATACGCAGTATTTT. This gives the protein CASRKTGDSTDTQYF.

The CDR3 sequence: CASSLGQGAPPLHF. CDR3 DNA: TGTGCCAGCAGTCTTGGACAGGGTGCGCCACCCCTCCACTTT. The chain uses TRBV28 and TRBJ1-6; the match to TRBD1 covers 8 bases. The CDR3 runs to 14 residues. CDR1 is MDHEN, CDR2 SYDVKM, per germline. The ends lost 5 bases at V and 11 bases at J; junction bases unmatched: 8.

The chain is built from TRBV3-1 (or the pseudogene TRBV3-2) and TRBJ1-1; 9 positions match TRBD1. Looked up from germline, CDR1 is LGHDT and CDR2 is YNNKEL (reference sequence). J lost 6 bases, V lost 1 base, and 3 bases had no gene match. CDR3 length equals 14 residues. In DNA form, the CDR3 reads TGTGCCAGCAGCCAAGGACAGGGGGGTTCTGAAGCTTTCTTT. Encoded protein: CASSQGQGGSEAFF.

CDR3 DNA sequence: TGTGCCAGCAGCACCCTGGCCCCCCGGAGACATGGCTACACCTTC. It yields the protein CASSTLAPRRHGYTF. V is TRBV6-6 and J is TRBJ1-2; D not resolved. The CDR3 has 15 residues. The V gene lost 6 bases and the J gene lost 6 bases, with 20 bases spanning the gap. CDR1 is MNHNY and CDR2 is SVGAGI in the germline V gene (reference sequence).

The gene calls are TRBV3-1 (or the pseudogene TRBV3-2) and TRBJ2-3; 11 positions agree with TRBD2. This CDR3 has 15 amino acids. Germline CDR1 and CDR2: LGHDT and YNNKEL (reference sequence). V lost 4 bases, J lost 0 bases, and 0 bases stayed unmatched. The DNA of the CDR3 is TGTGCCAGCAGCCCTAGCGGGGGGAGCACAGATACGCAGTATTTT. Its translation: CASSPSGGSTDTQYF.

The chain employs TRBV6-5 and TRBJ2-2; a weak D match, TRBD1 (6 bases). CDR1 is MNHEY, CDR2 SVGAGI, per germline. The V and J ends lost 6 bases and 8 bases respectively, with 13 bases between them. This CDR3 is built from 13 residues. The CDR3 here is CASRAQGAGELFF. The DNA for the CDR3 is TGTGCCAGCAGGGCACAGGGTGCGGGGGAGCTGTTTTTT.